These T cell receptor beta chains were read from a single sample in a study of blood T cells in healthy people across ages. TCRdb re-analysed the 5' RACE reads in MiXCR, keeping a single row per CDR3 protein. This table holds 1.5 million to 2 million distinct CDR3 sequences, about 32% found once. Input material: blood. The receptors derive from a woman in her 30s in good health. Each CDR3 is given with its conserved first and last residue. Each record gives: D gene, clone size, V gene, J gene, CDR3 DNA, CDR3 protein. A D gene is named only where the DNA matches it firmly. Clone size is given for some rows only: seen once, a few or many times, or a class if the clone is expanded.

TRBD2	few	TRBV20-1	TRBJ2-7	TGCAGTGCTAGAGGCATAGCGGGAGGCTCCATGCCCTACGAGCAGTACTTC	CSARGIAGGSMPYEQYF
NA	once	TRBV30	TRBJ2-3	TGTGCCTGGAGTGTAGCGGGTGGTGCAGATACGCAGTATTTT	CAWSVAGGADTQYF
TRBD1	NA	TRBV27	TRBJ1-1	TGTGCCAGCAGTTTATCCGGGACAGTCACTGAAGCTTTCTTT	CASSLSGTVTEAFF
NA	NA	TRBV29-1	TRBJ2-1	TGCAGCGTTGTAAGAGGGAACAATGAGCAGTTCTTC	CSVVRGNNEQFF
TRBD1	once	TRBV5-1	TRBJ2-7	TGCGCCAGCAGCTTAGACAGGGAGAACTGCGAGCAGTACTTC	CASSLDRENCEQYF
NA	NA	TRBV20-1	TRBJ1-5	TGCAGTGCTAGAGATCCGGACAGAGTCAATCAGCCCCAGCATTTT	CSARDPDRVNQPQHF
NA	few	TRBV6-4	TRBJ2-1	TGTGCCAGCAGTGAAGGCGCCTACTACAATGAGCAGTTCTTC	CASSEGAYYNEQFF
NA	few	TRBV12-3/TRBV12-4	TRBJ1-2	TGTGCCAGCACCCGGGGGGGCGGCTACACCTTC	CASTRGGGYTF
NA	few	TRBV7-9	TRBJ1-1	TGTGCCAGCAGCTTAACGTCAGCTCGGAACACTGAAGCTTTCTTT	CASSLTSARNTEAFF
NA	NA	TRBV6-6	TRBJ2-5	TGTGCCAGCAGTTACCACCAACAAGAGACCCAGTACTTC	CASSYHQQETQYF
NA	NA	TRBV4-1	TRBJ2-1	TGCGCCAGCAGCCAAGCCTTACGGGAGCTTTACAATGAGCAGTTCTTC	CASSQALRELYNEQFF
NA	few	TRBV3-1	TRBJ2-2	TGTGCCAGCAGCCCGGCGGGGAGTTACACCGGGGAGCTGTTTTTT	CASSPAGSYTGELFF
NA	NA	TRBV21-1	TRBJ2-7	TGTGCCAGCAGCAACGGGGTGGCGGAGCAGTACTTC	CASSNGVAEQYF
TRBD2	NA	TRBV20-1	TRBJ2-3	TGCAGTGCTACCGATCGGGAGGGTCAGATCGCTAGCACAGATACGCAGTATTTT	CSATDREGQIASTDTQYF
NA	few	TRBV10-2	TRBJ2-5	TGCGCCAGCAGTGAGTCGGTCCTCACCCGAGAGACCCAGTACTTC	CASSESVLTRETQYF
NA	NA	TRBV12-3/TRBV12-4	TRBJ2-3	TGTGCCAGCTCAAAGGGGGGAGGCGGTCCTAGCACAGATACGCAGTATTTT	CASSKGGGGPSTDTQYF
NA	NA	TRBV10-3	TRBJ2-3	TGTGCCATCAGGGTACTAGCTAGCGATACGCAGTATTTT	CAIRVLASDTQYF
NA	few	TRBV11-2	TRBJ2-7	TGTGCCAGCAGCGAACCCTCCAACGAGCAGTACTTC	CASSEPSNEQYF
NA	NA	TRBV20-1	TRBJ2-5	TGCAGTGCCGCTCCCGGGGGCGCTTCGGAGACCCAGTACTTC	CSAAPGGASETQYF
NA	NA	TRBV4-2	TRBJ1-1	TGTGCCAGCAGCCAAGTTGCGGGATCGGACACTGAAGCTTTCTTT	CASSQVAGSDTEAFF
TRBD1	NA	TRBV27	TRBJ1-1	TGTGCCGGCAGTCCGCTCCCCGGGACAGGGGGCCCGGGCATGAACACTGAAGCTTTCTTT	CAGSPLPGTGGPGMNTEAFF
TRBD1	NA	TRBV20-1	TRBJ1-5	TGCAGTGCTTACAGGGGTACGAGCAATCAGCCCCAGCATTTT	CSAYRGTSNQPQHF
NA	NA	TRBV20-1	TRBJ1-4	TGCAGTGCTAGTACGTCCTCAAAACTGTTTTTT	CSASTSSKLFF
NA	NA	TRBV14	TRBJ1-2	TGTGCCAGCAGCCAAGGGGGAAGGACGGGCTACACCTTC	CASSQGGRTGYTF
NA	NA	TRBV12-3/TRBV12-4	TRBJ2-5	TGTGCCAGCAGTCCCGAACGGACAGCAAAAGAGACCCAGTACTTC	CASSPERTAKETQYF
NA	NA	TRBV12-3/TRBV12-4	TRBJ1-1	TGTGCCAGTAAAACCACGGGACCCGGGAACACTGAAGCTTTCTTT	CASKTTGPGNTEAFF
TRBD1	NA	TRBV12-3/TRBV12-4	TRBJ2-7	TGTGCCAGCAGTCCTGAGCAGGGGGTCGAGCAGTACTTC	CASSPEQGVEQYF
NA	NA	TRBV18	TRBJ1-2	TGTGCCAGCTCACCAGTTGAAGGGGCATATGGCTACACCTTC	CASSPVEGAYGYTF
TRBD1	NA	TRBV2	TRBJ2-7	TGTGCCAGCAGTCCTTCCGGGACAGCGCCCTACGAGCAGTACTTC	CASSPSGTAPYEQYF
NA	NA	TRBV18	TRBJ2-1	TGTGCCAGCTCACCATTGATAGCATCCGGCAATGAGCAGTTCTTC	CASSPLIASGNEQFF
NA	NA	TRBV5-1	TRBJ2-6	TGCGCCAGCAGCTTTACCCCACGAGGGGGTTTATCTGGGGCCAACGTCCTGACTTTC	CASSFTPRGGLSGANVLTF
TRBD2	NA	TRBV7-2	TRBJ2-1	TGTGCCAGCAGCTCACCCGCGACTAGCGGGGAGTGTGAGCAGTTCTTC	CASSSPATSGECEQFF
NA	NA	TRBV12-3/TRBV12-4	TRBJ2-1	TGTGCCAGCAGCCAGGGACGATCCCTTTTCCTGGATGAGCAGTTCTTC	CASSQGRSLFLDEQFF
NA	NA	TRBV19	TRBJ1-5	TGTGCCAGTAGTATCGGGATACTTAGCAATCAGCCCCAGCATTTT	CASSIGILSNQPQHF
NA	NA	TRBV6-2/TRBV6-3	TRBJ2-7	TGTGCCAGCATCATACAGAGCTACGAGCAGTACTTC	CASIIQSYEQYF
TRBD2	NA	TRBV9	TRBJ2-1	TGTGCCAGCAGCGCACAAGGACTAGCGGGGGGACGATCCTACAATGAGCAGTTCTTC	CASSAQGLAGGRSYNEQFF
NA	NA	TRBV3-1	TRBJ1-1	TGTGCCAGCAGCCAATGGGGACGGGGTTACACTGAAGCTTTCTTT	CASSQWGRGYTEAFF
NA	NA	TRBV5-1	TRBJ2-7	TGCGCCAGCAGCCCGGAACAAATTTCCTACGAGCAGTACTTC	CASSPEQISYEQYF
TRBD2	few	TRBV4-1	TRBJ2-2	TGCGCCAGCAGCCATCCTGGGACTAGCGGGAGAGGGAACACCGGGGAGCTGTTTTTT	CASSHPGTSGRGNTGELFF
NA	NA	TRBV27	TRBJ2-3	TGTGCCAGCAGTTGGAGCGGGTTAGATACGCAGTATTTT	CASSWSGLDTQYF
NA	few	TRBV7-8	TRBJ2-7	TGTGCCAGCAGCTTAGCAGGCGGGACACCGATGGGCGAGCAGTACTTC	CASSLAGGTPMGEQYF
NA	few	TRBV30	TRBJ2-3	TGTGCCTGGTCCGGGACTTGGACCACAGATACGCAGTATTTT	CAWSGTWTTDTQYF
TRBD2	NA	TRBV7-6	TRBJ2-5	TGTGCCAGCAGCTACCTTGGGGAGGGCCAAGAGACCCAGTACTTC	CASSYLGEGQETQYF
NA	NA	TRBV25-1	TRBJ2-7	TGTGCCAGCAGTGATGAGGGGAGAAGCTCCTACGAGCAGTACTTC	CASSDEGRSSYEQYF
TRBD1	many	TRBV28	TRBJ2-6	TGTGCCAGCAGCTATCGACAGGGTGCTGGGGCCAACGTCCTGACTTTC	CASSYRQGAGANVLTF
NA	few	TRBV20-1	TRBJ2-2	TGCAGTGTAAAGGGCCCAGCCGGGGAGCTGTTTTTT	CSVKGPAGELFF
TRBD2	many	TRBV29-1	TRBJ2-3	TGCAGCGTTGACTTCTCTAGCGGGGGAGCCCGGACAGATACGCAGTATTTT	CSVDFSSGGARTDTQYF
NA	few	TRBV30	TRBJ1-4	TGTGCCTGGAGGTGGCAGAATAATGAAAAACTGTTTTTT	CAWRWQNNEKLFF
TRBD1	many	TRBV29-1	TRBJ2-3	TGCAGCGTGACAGGGGGCACAGATACGCAGTATTTT	CSVTGGTDTQYF
NA	few	TRBV7-9	TRBJ2-2	TGTGCCAGCAGCCCCCCGTTGGGGGCGAACACCGGGGAGCTGTTTTTT	CASSPPLGANTGELFF
NA	NA	TRBV29-1	TRBJ1-1	TGCAGCGTACTCGGGGCGGCTGTCGTCACTGAAGCTTTCTTT	CSVLGAAVVTEAFF
TRBD2	few	TRBV5-1	TRBJ2-3	TGCGCCAGCAGGGACGGGGGGGCAGTCGATACGCAGTATTTT	CASRDGGAVDTQYF
NA	few	TRBV7-9	TRBJ2-1	TGTGCCAGCAGCCTCGCAGGGCGGTTCTACAATGAGCAGTTCTTC	CASSLAGRFYNEQFF
TRBD1	many	TRBV5-1	TRBJ2-1	TGCGCCAGCAGCCCTGGGACAGGGGAATATGAGCAGTTCTTC	CASSPGTGEYEQFF
NA	many	TRBV7-2	TRBJ2-7	TGTGCCAGCAGCCCCCGGGACGCAGCCTACGAGCAGTACTTC	CASSPRDAAYEQYF